A single sample is the source of the 5 T cell receptor beta chains below, sequenced in a study of PD-1 blockade in mismatch repair-deficient tumors. Profiled with immunoSEQ multiplex PCR; TCRdb holds only in-frame clones, not every one. The sample has around 39,000 clones; approximately 88% are singletons. The sequencing here drew on PBMCs, taken 38 to 40 weeks after starting pembrolizumab. Every receptor here comes from an adult with mismatch repair-deficient cancer.

This clone was detected only a few times. V usage is TRBV27 and J usage is TRBJ2-7, with 7 bases matching TRBD1. The CDR3 length is 13 residues. Germline CDR1 is MNHEY and CDR2 is SMNVEV (reference sequence). With 2 bases clipped from V and 4 bases from J, the junction kept 2 bases outside the gene matches. The CDR3 DNA sequence: TGTGCCAGCAGTTTAGGCAGGGGGTACGAGCAGTACTTC. Translation: CASSLGRGYEQYF.

The CDR3 region is CASSTAPSGLEYGNYEQYF. The CDR3 DNA reads as TGTGCCAGCAGCACTGCTCCTAGCGGGTTAGAGTATGGGAATTACGAGCAGTACTTC. This sequence joins TRBV6-7 and TRBJ2-5, with 8 nucleotides matching TRBD2. The J call may be faulty, since TRBJ2-7 better matches the DNA end. TRBV6-7 is placed among ORFs of uncertain function. The CDR3 is 19 residues long.

V gene TRBV7-8 combines with J gene TRBJ2-7; maybe TRBD2 (6 bases). V gave up 5 bases and J gave up 4 bases, with 18 bases separating them. CDR3 length equals 15 residues. The V gene's germline CDR1 is SGHVS and CDR2 FQNEAQ. The CDR3 loop is CASSRPGGALYEQYF. CDR3 in DNA: TGTGCCAGCAGCCGTCCAGGAGGGGCACTATACGAGCAGTACTTC.

This rearrangement joins TRBV28 to TRBJ2-5, with 7 bases matching TRBD1. Trimming removed 5 bases from V and 0 bases from J; junction bases left unmatched: 9. The CDR3 totals 16 residues. Germline CDR1 is MDHEN and CDR2 is SYDVKM. CDR3 residues: CASSSPGQRYQETQYF. CDR3 sequence (DNA): TGTGCCAGCAGTAGTCCGGGACAGCGGTACCAAGAGACCCAGTACTTC.

The chain carries TRBV7-9 and TRBJ1-1; unclear D gene. This CDR3 has 13 residues. Germline lookup yields CDR1 SEHNR and CDR2 FQNEAQ (reference sequence). V was clipped by 0 bases and J by 3 bases, with 5 bases between them. The CDR3 DNA is TGTGCCAGCAGCTTAGCGGCCGACACTGAAGCTTTCTTT. Amino acids: CASSLAADTEAFF.